Below are 26 T cell receptor beta chains sequenced from a single sample in a study of cytomegalovirus exposure and HLA in healthy donors. PCR employed 60 Vbeta and 13 Jbeta primers. Profiled with immunoSEQ multiplex PCR; TCRdb holds only in-frame clones, not every one. The sample has approximately 190,000 clones; 78% are singletons. The sequencing input was PBMCs. The receptors derive from a woman aged 30 to 39 in good health and CMV-seropositive.

The chain recombines TRBV14 with TRBJ2-1, with a possible D match to TRBD2 (6 bases). The CDR3 loop spans 18 amino acids. Germline V lookup: CDR1 SGHDN, CDR2 FVKESK. V lost 1 base and J 4 bases, leaving 20 bases between the germline ends. For the CDR3, the DNA is TGTGCCAGCAGCCAAGGGGACTCCCCCCGCCCTCTGTACAATGAGCAGTTCTTC. This sequence encodes CASSQGDSPRPLYNEQFF.

The rearrangement uses TRBV28 and TRBJ1-4, with D maybe TRBD1 (5 bases). V was shortened by 2 bases and J by 2 bases, with 6 bases between the two germline ends. In germline, CDR1 is MDHEN, CDR2 SYDVKM. This CDR3 region has 14 residues. The CDR3 nucleotides are TGTGCCAGCAGTTTAACAGGCACTAATGAAAAACTGTTTTTT. Translated: CASSLTGTNEKLFF.

This clone turned up a few times. V and J are TRBV5-1 and TRBJ1-3; possible D gene TRBD1, 6 bases. V lost 1 base and J lost 0, with 14 bases in between. Germline V gene data show CDR1 as SGHRS and CDR2 as YFSETQ. This CDR3 has 17 residues. CDR3 nucleotide sequence: TGCGCCAGCAGCTTGAATGCAGGGGCGAACTCTGGAAACACCATATATTTT. This encodes CASSLNAGANSGNTIYF.

The chain couples TRBV30 to TRBJ1-2; D is uncertain. Trimming shortened V by 0 bases and J by 11 bases, and 16 bases separated the two germline ends. Germline lookup yields CDR1 GTSNPN and CDR2 SVGIG (reference sequence). The CDR3 spans 13 residues. The CDR3 DNA reads TGTGCCTGGAGTGTCATACCCGACCAAGCGTACACCTTC. This translates into CAWSVIPDQAYTF.

Details on this clone: At the DNA level, this CDR3 is encoded by other sequences in the same sample as well. The J gene is TRBJ1-4, the V gene TRBV5-1; 9 nucleotides line up with TRBD1. The CDR3 sequence is 15 residues long. With 0 bases clipped from V and 11 bases from J, the junction kept 8 bases outside the gene matches. Germline V gene data show CDR1 as SGHRS and CDR2 as YFSETQ. This CDR3 reads CASSLGLGQGEKLFF. For the CDR3, the DNA is TGCGCCAGCAGCTTGGGACTGGGACAGGGTGAGAAACTGTTTTTT.

V is TRBV4-1 and J is TRBJ2-5; TRBD1 agrees at 9 bases. The CDR3 has 15 amino acids. The V and J ends lost 6 bases and 4 bases, in that order; junction bases with no gene match: 9. The germline CDR1 and CDR2 sequences are MGHRA and YSYEKL. CDR3 in amino acids: CASSRRQGVLETQYF. CDR3 bases: TGCGCCAGCAGTCGGCGACAGGGGGTCTTAGAGACCCAGTACTTC.

J is TRBJ1-6 and V is TRBV19; D is perhaps TRBD1 (5 bases). The CDR3 contains 15 residues. The V end was cut by 5 bases, the J end by 3 bases, with 11 bases between. Germline V gene lookup returns CDR1 LNHDA and CDR2 SQIVND (reference sequence). In DNA, the CDR3 is TGTGCCAGTAGTCCGTTGACAGACTATAATTCACCCCTCCACTTT. It specifies CASSPLTDYNSPLHF.

V and J are TRBV6-5 and TRBJ1-5, with D unresolved. Germline V gene sequence: CDR1 MNHEY, CDR2 SVGAGI. The V and J ends lost 5 bases and 4 bases respectively, with 12 bases between them. The CDR3 has 14 amino acids. The CDR3 here is CASSVRGLNQPQHF. CDR3 nucleotide sequence: TGTGCCAGCAGTGTCCGGGGTCTTAATCAGCCCCAGCATTTT.

The gene calls are TRBV5-1 and TRBJ2-5, with 7 bases lining up with TRBD1. V trimming: 4 bases; J trimming: 2 bases; junction bases outside the gene matches: 11. Germline V lookup: CDR1 SGHRS, CDR2 YFSETQ. The CDR3 length is 16 residues. The CDR3 reads CASSLRTGRLQETQYF. DNA of the CDR3: TGCGCCAGCAGCCTGCGGACAGGTCGGCTACAAGAGACCCAGTACTTC.

The V and J genes are TRBV11-2 and TRBJ1-1, with a weak D call TRBD1 (5 bases). This CDR3 spans 14 amino acids. V lost 0 bases to trimming and J lost 4 bases, with 9 bases between them. In germline, CDR1 is SGHAT, CDR2 FQNNGV. In nucleotides, the CDR3 is TGTGCCAGCAGCTTAGACAGGGTAGGCACTGAAGCTTTCTTT. It specifies CASSLDRVGTEAFF.

This sequence joins TRBV2 and TRBJ2-3; D perhaps matches TRBD1 (5 bases). Germline V gives CDR1 SNHLY, CDR2 FYNNEI. The CDR3 loop spans 15 amino acids. Deletions cut 2 bases from V and 4 bases from J, with 13 bases between. The CDR3 DNA follows: TGTGCCAGCAGTGAAAGCTTCCTAGGGGCAGATACGCAGTATTTT. Its protein is CASSESFLGADTQYF.

V and J are TRBV2 and TRBJ2-3; D not resolved. Germline CDR1 and CDR2: SNHLY and FYNNEI. The CDR3 consists of 13 residues. V gave up 2 bases and J gave up 5 bases, with 8 bases separating them. CDR3 bases: TGTGCCAGCAGTGAACTTCTAGGAGATACGCAGTATTTT. This translates into CASSELLGDTQYF.

This clone was detected only a few times. The chain recombines TRBV4-2 with TRBJ2-3; D perhaps matches TRBD2 (6 bases). The V end lost 3 bases, the J end lost 4 bases, and 14 bases lay between the germline ends. From germline, CDR1 is LGHNA and CDR2 YNFKEQ. The CDR3 runs to 15 residues. The CDR3 protein is CASSQTRRPSDTQYF. The CDR3 DNA follows: TGTGCCAGCAGCCAGACTAGGAGGCCGTCAGATACGCAGTATTTT.

This sequence joins TRBV11-3 and TRBJ2-2, with D possibly being TRBD1 (5 bases). The V end was cut by 5 bases, the J end by 5 bases, with 15 bases between. This CDR3 is 15 amino acids long. From germline, CDR1 is SGHNT and CDR2 YENEEA. CDR3 DNA: TGTGCCAGCAGCGGGGCAGAATTCTTAACCGGGGAGCTGTTTTTT. The encoded protein is CASSGAEFLTGELFF.

The rearrangement links TRBV4-2 to TRBJ2-7; 8 bases are a match to TRBD2. This CDR3 region has 17 residues. Per germline, CDR1 LGHNA and CDR2 YNFKEQ. The V segment lost 5 bases and the J segment 4 bases; nucleotides outside the gene matches: 16. CDR3 region: CASSDFKSGSSTYEQYF. For the CDR3, the DNA is TGTGCCAGCAGCGACTTTAAGAGCGGGAGCTCTACATACGAGCAGTACTTC.

CDR3 residues: CASTAGTDTEAFF. CDR3 in DNA: TGCGCCAGCACTGCAGGGACAGACACTGAAGCTTTCTTT. The chain links TRBV5-1 to TRBJ1-1, with 7 bases fitting TRBD1. The germline V gene has CDR1 SGHRS and CDR2 YFSETQ. V lost 6 bases and J lost 3; bases outside the gene matches: 5. CDR3 length: 13 amino acids.

This clone was counted a single time. V is TRBV14 and J is TRBJ2-7; no clear D. V lost 6 bases to trimming and J lost 0 bases, with 12 bases between them. This CDR3 is built from 14 residues. Germline V gives CDR1 SGHDN, CDR2 FVKESK. Here the CDR3 reads CASSNSASSYEQYF. DNA for the CDR3: TGTGCCAGCAGTAATAGTGCGAGCTCCTACGAGCAGTACTTC.

The J gene is TRBJ1-4, the V gene TRBV5-6; 7 positions match TRBD1. CDR1 and CDR2 (germline): SGHDT, YYEEEE. This CDR3 comprises 14 residues. V trimming: 0 bases; J trimming: 4 bases; junction bases outside the gene matches: 0. Here the CDR3 DNA reads TGTGCCAGCAGCTTGGGACAGGGTAATGAAAAACTGTTTTTT. Residues: CASSLGQGNEKLFF.

This clone was counted only a few times. V gene TRBV6-1 combines with J gene TRBJ2-7; 9 bases line up with TRBD1. Trimming at V came to 6 bases and at J to 4 bases, leaving 4 bases not matched to a gene. This CDR3 spans 13 amino acids. Looked up from germline, CDR1 is MNHNS and CDR2 is SASEGT. The CDR3 reads CASRRQGGYEQYF. DNA for the CDR3: TGTGCCAGCAGACGACAGGGGGGGTACGAGCAGTACTTC.

CDR3 loop: CASSHIRSRNNEQFF. The CDR3 DNA follows: TGTGCCAGCAGCCACATCCGGTCCCGTAACAATGAGCAGTTCTTC. The rearrangement links TRBV4-2 to TRBJ2-1, with unresolved D. Trimming took 3 bases from V and 5 from J, leaving 14 bases between them. The germline V gene has CDR1 LGHNA and CDR2 YNFKEQ. The CDR3 contains 15 residues.

The chain joins TRBV7-9 to TRBJ1-4; D not resolved. CDR1 is SEHNR and CDR2 is FQNEAQ in the germline V gene (reference sequence). V lost 0 bases to trimming and J lost 5 bases, with 13 bases between them. The CDR3 covers 16 residues. This CDR3 reads CASSLALGVVNEKLFF. In DNA, the CDR3 is TGTGCCAGCAGCTTAGCGCTCGGGGTCGTCAATGAAAAACTGTTTTTT.

This chain joins TRBV5-1 and TRBJ2-7; 9 bases align to TRBD1. Trimming took 7 bases from V and 6 from J; bases not matched to a gene: 8. The V gene's germline CDR1 is SGHRS and CDR2 YFSETQ. This CDR3 is built from 13 residues. The CDR3 sequence: CASGRQGDSEQYF. CDR3 DNA: TGCGCCAGCGGAAGACAGGGGGACAGCGAGCAGTACTTC. Full variable domain (outside the CDR3, taken from reference TRBV5-1 and TRBJ2-7): KAGVTQTPRYLIKTRGQQVTLSCSPISGHRSVSWYQQTPGQGLQFLFEYFSETQRNKGNFPGRFSGRQFSNSRSEMNVSTLELGDSALYLCASGRQGDSEQYFGPGTRLTVT.

The chain carries TRBV6-1 and TRBJ2-7; 7 nucleotides align to TRBD1. The CDR3 is 14 residues long. Unmatched junction bases numbered 6, after V lost 5 bases and J lost 2 bases. CDR1 is MNHNS and CDR2 is SASEGT in the germline V gene. The CDR3 is CASSSLTGTYEQYF. CDR3 DNA sequence: TGTGCCAGCAGTTCCCTGACAGGGACCTACGAGCAGTACTTC.

DNA of the CDR3: TGTGCCAGCAGCTCCTGGGCTATGGCCGGGGAGCTGTTTTTT. Its protein is CASSSWAMAGELFF. The genes are TRBV28 and TRBJ2-2; D gene uncertain. The CDR3 sequence is 14 residues long. Germline V gene data show CDR1 as MDHEN and CDR2 as SYDVKM. V was trimmed by 6 bases and J by 6 bases, leaving 14 bases between them.

This CDR3 reads CASSVGQGAPGYGYTF. The CDR3, as DNA: TGTGCCAGCAGCGTGGGACAGGGGGCGCCCGGCTATGGCTACACCTTC. This sequence joins TRBV5-4 and TRBJ1-2, with 12 positions matching TRBD1. This CDR3 region has 16 residues. CDR1 is SGHNT and CDR2 is YYREEE in the germline V gene (reference sequence). V gave up 4 bases and J gave up 4 bases; unmatched junction bases: 8.

The rearrangement uses TRBV4-3 and TRBJ1-4, with D tentatively TRBD1 (6 bases). CDR3 size: 16 residues. V lost 1 base and J 0 bases, leaving 9 bases between the germline ends. Germline CDR1 and CDR2: LGHNA and YSLEER. The CDR3 coding sequence is TGCGCCAGCAGCCAAGGGGGGCAGGCAACTAATGAAAAACTGTTTTTT. It codes for CASSQGGQATNEKLFF.